The subject of this entry is one TCR beta chain. The data derive from a study of T cell changes during pregnancy in multiple sclerosis. Assay used: immunoSEQ multiplex PCR; TCRdb lists only in-frame clones, some missing. The sample holds approximately 70,000 clones, 75% to 95% seen once. Germline values: CDR1 SEHNR, CDR2 FQNEAQ (reference sequence). V was cut by 3 bases and J by 9 bases, with 15 bases left in between. This CDR3 has 15 amino acids. Material: CD4+ T cells from peripheral blood mononuclear cells, obtained before pregnancy. This sequence originates from a female donor with multiple sclerosis, enrolled in a pregnancy study. The chain uses TRBV7-9 and TRBJ1-6, with D unresolved. The CDR3 here is CASSLYEGISSPLHF. In nucleotides, the CDR3 is TGTGCCAGCAGCTTGTACGAGGGTATTAGTTCACCCCTCCACTTT.